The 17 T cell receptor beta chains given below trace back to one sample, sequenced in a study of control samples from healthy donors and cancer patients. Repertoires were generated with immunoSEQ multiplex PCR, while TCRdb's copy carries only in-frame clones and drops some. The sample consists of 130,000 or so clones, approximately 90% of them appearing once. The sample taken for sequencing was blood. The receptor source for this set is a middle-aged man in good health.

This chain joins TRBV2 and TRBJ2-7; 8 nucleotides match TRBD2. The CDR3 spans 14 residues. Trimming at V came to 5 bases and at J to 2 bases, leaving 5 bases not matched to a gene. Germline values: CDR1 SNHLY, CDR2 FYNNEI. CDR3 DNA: TGTGCCAGCAGTACCGGGACTAGAGCCTACGAGCAGTACTTC. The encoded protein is CASSTGTRAYEQYF.

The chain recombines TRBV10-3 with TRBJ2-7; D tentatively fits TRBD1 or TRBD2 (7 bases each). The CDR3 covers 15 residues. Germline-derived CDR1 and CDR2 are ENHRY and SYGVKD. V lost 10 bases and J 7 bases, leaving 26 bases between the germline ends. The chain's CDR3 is CATGSQGGELKEQYF. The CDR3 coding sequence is TGTGCCACGGGGAGTCAGGGGGGGGAGCTTAAAGAGCAGTACTTC.

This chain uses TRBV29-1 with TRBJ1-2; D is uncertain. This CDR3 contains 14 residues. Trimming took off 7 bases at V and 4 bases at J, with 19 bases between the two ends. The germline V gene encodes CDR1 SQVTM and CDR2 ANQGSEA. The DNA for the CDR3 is TGCAGCGCTCCACAAGGGAACAGACTCTATGGCTACACCTTC. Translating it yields CSAPQGNRLYGYTF.

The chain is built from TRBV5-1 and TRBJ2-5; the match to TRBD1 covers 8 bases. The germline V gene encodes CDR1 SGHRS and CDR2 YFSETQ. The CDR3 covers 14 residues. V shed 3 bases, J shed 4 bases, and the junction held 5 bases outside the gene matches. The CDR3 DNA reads TGCGCCAGCAGCTCGGGGACAGGCCCAGAGACCCAGTACTTC. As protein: CASSSGTGPETQYF.

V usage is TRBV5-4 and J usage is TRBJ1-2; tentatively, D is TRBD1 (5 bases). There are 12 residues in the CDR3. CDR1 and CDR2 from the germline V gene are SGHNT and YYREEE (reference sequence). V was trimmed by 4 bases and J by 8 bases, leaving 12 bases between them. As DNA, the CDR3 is TGTGCCAGCAGCCGGGACGAAGTGGGCTACACCTTC. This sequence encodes CASSRDEVGYTF. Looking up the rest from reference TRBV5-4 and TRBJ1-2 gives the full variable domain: ETGVTQSPTHLIKTRGQQVTLRCSSQSGHNTVSWYQQALGQGPQFIFQYYREEENGRGNFPPRFSGLQFPNYSSELNVNALELDDSALYLCASSRDEVGYTFGSGTRLTVV.

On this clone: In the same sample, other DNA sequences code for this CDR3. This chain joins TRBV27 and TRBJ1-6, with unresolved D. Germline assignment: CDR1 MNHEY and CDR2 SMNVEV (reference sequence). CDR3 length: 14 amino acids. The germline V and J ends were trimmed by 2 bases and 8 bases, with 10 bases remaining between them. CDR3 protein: CASSLRGSDSPLHF. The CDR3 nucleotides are TGTGCCAGCAGTTTACGAGGTTCGGATTCACCCCTCCACTTT.

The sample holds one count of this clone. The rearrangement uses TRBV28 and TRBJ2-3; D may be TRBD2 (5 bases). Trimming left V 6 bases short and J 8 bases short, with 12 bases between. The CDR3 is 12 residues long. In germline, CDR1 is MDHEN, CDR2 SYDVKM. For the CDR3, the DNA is TGTGCCAGCAGAGTAGGGAGTACTACGCAGTATTTT. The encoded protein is CASRVGSTTQYF.

The chain's CDR3 is CASMRDRASPLHF. The DNA of the CDR3 is TGTGCCAGTATGAGGGACAGGGCCTCACCCCTCCACTTT. This sequence joins TRBV28 and TRBJ1-6; 9 bases agree with TRBD1. J gave up 10 bases and V 9 bases, and 7 bases lay outside the gene matches. The CDR3 sequence is 13 residues long. Germline loops: CDR1 MDHEN, CDR2 SYDVKM.

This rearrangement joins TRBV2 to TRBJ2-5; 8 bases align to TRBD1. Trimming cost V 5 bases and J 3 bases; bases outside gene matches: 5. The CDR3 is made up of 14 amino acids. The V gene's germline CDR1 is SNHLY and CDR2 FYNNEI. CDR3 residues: CASSYTTGEETQYF. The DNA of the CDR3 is TGTGCCAGCAGTTACACGACAGGGGAAGAGACCCAGTACTTC.

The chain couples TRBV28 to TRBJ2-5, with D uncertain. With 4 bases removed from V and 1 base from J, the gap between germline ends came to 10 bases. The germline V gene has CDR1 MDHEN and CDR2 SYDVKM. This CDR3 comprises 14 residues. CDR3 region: CASSSPTVQETQYF. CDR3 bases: TGTGCCAGCAGTTCCCCCACAGTCCAAGAGACCCAGTACTTC.

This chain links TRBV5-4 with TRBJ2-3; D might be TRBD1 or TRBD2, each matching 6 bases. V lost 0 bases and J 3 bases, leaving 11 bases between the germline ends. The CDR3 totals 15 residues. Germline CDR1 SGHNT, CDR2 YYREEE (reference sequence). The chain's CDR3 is CASSLAGAATDTQYF. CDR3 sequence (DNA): TGTGCCAGCAGCTTGGCGGGGGCCGCAACAGATACGCAGTATTTT.

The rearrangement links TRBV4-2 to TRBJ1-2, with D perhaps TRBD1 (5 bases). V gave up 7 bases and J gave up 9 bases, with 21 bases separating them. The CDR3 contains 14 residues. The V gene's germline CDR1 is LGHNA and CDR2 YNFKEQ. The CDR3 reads CASTSPERQLSYTF. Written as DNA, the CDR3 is TGTGCCAGCACCTCACCCGAGCGACAGCTGAGCTACACCTTC.

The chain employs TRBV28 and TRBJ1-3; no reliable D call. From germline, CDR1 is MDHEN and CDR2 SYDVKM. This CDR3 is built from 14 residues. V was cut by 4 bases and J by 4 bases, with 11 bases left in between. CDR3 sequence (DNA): TGTGCCAGCAGTTCCCCCGGGTCCGGAAACACCATATATTTT. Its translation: CASSSPGSGNTIYF.

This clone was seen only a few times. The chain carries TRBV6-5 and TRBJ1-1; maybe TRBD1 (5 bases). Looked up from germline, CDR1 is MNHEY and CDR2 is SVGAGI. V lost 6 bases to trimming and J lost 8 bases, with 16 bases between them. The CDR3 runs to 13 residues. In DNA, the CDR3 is TGTGCCAGCAGGGACCAGGGAGGCACGGAAGCTTTCTTT. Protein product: CASRDQGGTEAFF.

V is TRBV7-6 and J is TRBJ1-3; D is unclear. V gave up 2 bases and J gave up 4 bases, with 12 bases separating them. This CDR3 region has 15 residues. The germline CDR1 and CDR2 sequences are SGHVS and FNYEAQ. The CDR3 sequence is CASSLMGTGGNTIYF. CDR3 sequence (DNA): TGTGCCAGCAGCTTAATGGGCACGGGAGGAAACACCATATATTTT.

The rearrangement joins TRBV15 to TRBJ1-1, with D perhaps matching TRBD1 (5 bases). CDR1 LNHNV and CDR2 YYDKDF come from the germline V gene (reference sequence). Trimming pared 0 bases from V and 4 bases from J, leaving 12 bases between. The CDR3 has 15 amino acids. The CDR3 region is CATSRDRGGGTEAFF. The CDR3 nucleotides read TGTGCCACCAGCAGAGATCGGGGCGGGGGCACTGAAGCTTTCTTT. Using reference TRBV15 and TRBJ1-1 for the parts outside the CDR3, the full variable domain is DAMVIQNPRYQVTQFGKPVTLSCSQTLNHNVMYWYQQKSSQAPKLLFHYYDKDFNNEADTPDNFQSRRPNTSFCFLDIRSPGLGDTAMYLCATSRDRGGGTEAFFGQGTRLTVV.

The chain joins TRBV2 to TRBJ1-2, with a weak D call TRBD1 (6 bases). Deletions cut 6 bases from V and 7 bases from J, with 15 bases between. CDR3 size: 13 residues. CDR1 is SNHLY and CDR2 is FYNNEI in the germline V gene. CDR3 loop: CASSPGGGSGYTF. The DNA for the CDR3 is TGTGCCAGCAGCCCCGGGGGGGGCTCTGGCTACACCTTC. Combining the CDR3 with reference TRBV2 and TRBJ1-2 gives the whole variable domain EPEVTQTPSHQVTQMGQEVILRCVPISNHLYFYWYRQILGQKVEFLVSFYNNEISEKSEIFDDQFSVERPDGSNFTLKIRSTKLEDSAMYFCASSPGGGSGYTFGSGTRLTVV.